The TCR beta chain under discussion was sequenced for a study of CD8+ T cells in alopecia areata (dated 2018 in TCRdb). At the level of the whole study: Treated patients were enrolled in an open-label pilot trial of oral tofacitinib, 5 to 10 mg twice daily, for moderate-to-severe alopecia areata. Tofacitinib was administered for 6 to 18 months, and 6 months of follow-up off drug were then conducted to assess delayed response and recurrence. The study used high-throughput TCRbeta sequencing to examine T cell clonal expansion in alopecia areata, in both the C3H/HeJ mouse model and human patients. Scalp tissue and sorted CD4+ and CD8+ peripheral blood T cells from patchy and totalis/universalis alopecia areata patients and from healthy controls were covered by human TCRbeta sequencing. Biopsies were taken from tofacitinib-treated patients at baseline and at 4 and 24 weeks of treatment, and a later scalp biopsy was taken in several of the tofacitinib-treated patients. Scalp clonality was compared among normal scalp (n=4), patchy alopecia areata scalp (n=8), and alopecia totalis/universalis scalp (n=8). The RNA source kit depended on sample type: the PAXgene miRNA kit for fixed scalp, the miRNeasy kit for PBMCs, and the RNeasy kit for mouse skin. Amplification of TCRbeta CDR3 regions was done by immunoSEQ multiplex PCR using 35 Vbeta forward primers and 13 Jbeta reverse primers.

This clone was observed once. It lacks a known antigen. Within one base of it there is no much larger clone, and no base qualities were kept. Overall study results and their limits: Compared with normal scalp, lesional scalp, particularly in alopecia totalis/universalis, had higher clonality and more expanded CD8+ clones, which suggests antigenic drive. Shared TCR sequences between patients were less evident than in mice, which may be partly attributable to HLA diversity in the patient population. Unlike mouse skin, which is dominated by gammadelta T cells, normal human skin has resident alphabeta T cells that are also sequenced, and this complicates analysis of the scalp TCR repertoire.

From alopecia areata patients, peripheral blood was collected along with lesional scalp punch biopsies. Human scalp biopsies went straight into PAXgene tissue containers for immediate fixation. V is pruned by 3 bases and J by 6 bases, leaving 7 bases of the junction without a gene match. The CDR3 runs 15 amino acids, cysteine and phenylalanine included. The only DNA kept is the CDR3, 45 bases in frame from the first base. Per the germline V gene, MDHEN is the CDR1 and SYDVKM is the CDR2. The library was built by means of the immunoSEQ multiplex PCR assay. RNA was extracted from all samples and reverse transcribed into cDNA, which served as template for TCR sequencing. SuperScript III was used to make first-strand cDNA, primed with a 2:1 mix of oligo-dT and random hexamers. Amplification bias was assessed with a synthetic immune receptor repertoire, and residual bias was removed computationally. In the source study's methods: After raw reads were preprocessed to remove errors, the CDR3 was defined following IMGT conventions as running from the conserved cysteine to phenylalanine. Clonality was calculated as 1 minus Shannon entropy normalized by log2 of the number of productive unique TCRs. Scalp TCRbeta sequences were cross-referenced with sorted blood CD4 and CD8 repertoires so that the CD4 or CD8 identity of scalp clones could be inferred. TCRdb provides this immuneACCESS table in a form limited to in-frame rearrangements. Some clones are lacking; in checked studies, under half of them reflect an unresolved V gene, and why the rest are absent is not known. The V and J calls and clone size are taken from that table; D and trimming were inferred from the DNA. The sample contains some 11,000 clones, around 60% of them found a single time. 20% to 25% of the sample is taken by the ten largest.

The sequenced material came from skin. This clonotype originated in a human donor with alopecia areata. The V and J segments used are TRBV28 and TRBJ2-7; 11 of the junction bases match TRBD2. CDR3 sequence: CASSFLLAGVREQYF. The nucleotide sequence is TGTGCCAGCAGTTTTCTACTAGCGGGAGTTCGCGAGCAGTACTTC.